The 25 T cell receptor beta chains presented below share a single source sample, sequenced in a study of cytomegalovirus exposure and HLA in healthy donors (dated by TCRdb to about 2017). Library preparation used the immunoSEQ multiplex PCR assay. The source is immuneACCESS, and TCRdb retained only in-frame sequences with V and J called. Part of the clones is not carried over; for the studies checked, unresolved V genes explain less than half of this, and the remainder is unexplained. Recorded for this sample are approximately 160,000 clones; around nine tenths of them occurred a single time. About 9.3% of the sample comes from the top ten. The sequenced material came from PBMCs. The receptors were sampled from a woman aged 18 to 35 in good health and CMV-seropositive.

This chain connects TRBV28 to TRBJ2-6; a possible D gene is TRBD2 (5 bases). The V end lost 3 bases, the J end lost 0 bases, and 9 bases lay between the germline ends. Germline V lookup: CDR1 MDHEN, CDR2 SYDVKM. There are 16 residues in the CDR3. The CDR3: CASSLWRNSGANVLTF. The CDR3 region has the DNA TGTGCCAGCAGTTTGTGGAGGAACTCTGGGGCCAACGTCCTGACTTTC. Variable domain in full (rest from reference TRBV28 and TRBJ2-6): DVKVTQSSRYLVKRTGEKVFLECVQDMDHENMFWYRQDPGLGLRLIYFSYDVKMKEKGDIPEGYSVSREKKERFSLILESASTNQTSMYLCASSLWRNSGANVLTFGAGSRLTVL.

In its sample, this clone was seen once. This chain links TRBV4-3 with TRBJ1-2; 7 positions match TRBD1. The V segment lost 2 bases and the J segment 4 bases; nucleotides outside the gene matches: 4. Germline V CDR1 and CDR2: LGHNA, YSLEER. The CDR3 runs 14 residues. For the CDR3, the DNA is TGCGCCAGCAGCCAAAAGGACAGGCTCTATGGCTACACCTTC. Translating it yields CASSQKDRLYGYTF.

The chain is built from TRBV4-1 and TRBJ2-2; TRBD1 is a possible D gene (5 bases). The germline V and J ends were trimmed by 2 bases and 6 bases, with 13 bases remaining between them. The CDR3 sequence is 15 residues long. Per germline, CDR1 MGHRA and CDR2 YSYEKL. The CDR3 nucleotides are TGCGCCAGCAGCCAACTTTCAGGGTTTCCCGGGGAGCTGTTTTTT. It translates to CASSQLSGFPGELFF.

The chain couples TRBV7-6 to TRBJ1-1, with a possible D match to TRBD1 (6 bases). Looked up from germline, CDR1 is SGHVS and CDR2 is FNYEAQ. The V end was cut by 5 bases, the J end by 0 bases, with 13 bases between. CDR3 length: 15 amino acids. Here the CDR3 DNA reads TGTGCCAGCAGCCCCCCGACAGGACTGAACACTGAAGCTTTCTTT. Amino acid sequence: CASSPPTGLNTEAFF.

The V call is TRBV19, the J call TRBJ1-2; perhaps TRBD1 as D (6 bases). The CDR3 spans 13 residues. Germline V gene sequence: CDR1 LNHDA, CDR2 SQIVND (reference sequence). V lost 3 bases and J 5 bases, leaving 10 bases between the germline ends. The DNA for the CDR3 is TGTGCCAGTAGTATGTACAGGGTATATGGCTACACCTTC. Translation gives CASSMYRVYGYTF.

The chain links TRBV7-3 to TRBJ2-7; D is uncertain. The CDR3 is 13 residues long. V was trimmed by 2 bases and J by 2 bases, leaving 7 bases between them. CDR1 and CDR2 from the germline V gene are SGHTA and FQGTGA. CDR3 sequence: CASSLSGTYEQYF. The DNA of the CDR3 is TGTGCCAGCAGCTTATCAGGAACCTACGAGCAGTACTTC.

The chain combines TRBV11-2 with TRBJ1-5, with TRBD1 as a possible D gene (5 bases). This CDR3 has 13 residues. V was trimmed by 5 bases and J by 5 bases, leaving 10 bases between them. From germline, CDR1 is SGHAT and CDR2 FQNNGV. The CDR3 DNA is TGTGCCAGCAGCCCTACGGGGGATCAGCCCCAGCATTTT. It is translated as CASSPTGDQPQHF.

The rearrangement links TRBV10-1 to TRBJ2-1; TRBD2 agrees at 10 bases. The CDR3 length is 16 residues. V shed 3 bases and J 2 bases; nucleotides not matched to a gene: 4. Germline CDR1 and CDR2: WNHNN and SYGVQD (reference sequence). Here the CDR3 reads CASSDLSGRAYNEQFF. CDR3 nucleotide sequence: TGCGCCAGCAGTGACTTGAGCGGGAGGGCCTACAATGAGCAGTTCTTC.

The rearrangement joins TRBV27 to TRBJ2-7, with 10 bases lining up with TRBD1. There are 19 residues in the CDR3. Germline CDR1 MNHEY, CDR2 SMNVEV (reference sequence). V dropped 2 bases and J dropped 2; count of bases not matched to a gene: 15. CDR3 nucleotides: TGTGCCAGCAGTTTAGGCCTTTGGAGTAGGACAGGGGGGACCTACGAGCAGTACTTC. Translated, it gives CASSLGLWSRTGGTYEQYF.

This chain joins TRBV10-2 and TRBJ2-3; TRBD2 might be the D (6 bases). V gave up 0 bases and J gave up 8 bases, with 9 bases separating them. Per the germline V gene, CDR1 is WSHSY and CDR2 is SAAADI. CDR3 length equals 13 residues. The CDR3 region is CASSESEGTTQYF. CDR3 in DNA: TGCGCCAGCAGTGAGTCGGAGGGTACTACGCAGTATTTT.

This chain uses TRBV11-3 with TRBJ2-7; 8 positions match TRBD2. The CDR3 is 15 amino acids. J was trimmed by 3 bases and V by 5 bases; bases with no gene match: 9. Germline lookup yields CDR1 SGHNT and CDR2 YENEEA. The CDR3 sequence: CASSPISSGGYEQYF. The CDR3 DNA follows: TGTGCCAGCAGCCCTATTTCCAGCGGGGGCTACGAGCAGTACTTC. Together with reference TRBV11-3 and TRBJ2-7, the CDR3 gives the full variable domain: EAGVVQSPRYKIIEKKQPVAFWCNPISGHNTLYWYLQNLGQGPELLIRYENEEAVDDSQLPKDRFSAERLKGVDSTLKIQPAELGDSAVYLCASSPISSGGYEQYFGPGTRLTVT.

The J gene is TRBJ1-4, the V gene TRBV28; 7 bases line up with TRBD1. Trimming at V came to 8 bases and at J to 0 bases, leaving 9 bases not matched to a gene. The V gene's germline CDR1 is MDHEN and CDR2 SYDVKM. CDR3 length equals 16 residues. The CDR3 DNA reads TGTGCCAGCTGGGGCAGACAGGGTGCAACTAATGAAAAACTGTTTTTT. Amino acid sequence: CASWGRQGATNEKLFF.

The chain is built from TRBV15 and TRBJ2-3; 13 bases line up with TRBD2. Germline CDR1 and CDR2: LNHNV and YYDKDF (reference sequence). This CDR3 is built from 16 residues. The V gene end was trimmed by 5 bases and the J gene end by 4 bases; junction bases not matched to a gene: 6. Here the CDR3 reads CATSEGTSGNADTQYF. The CDR3 DNA sequence: TGTGCCACCAGCGAGGGGACTAGCGGGAACGCAGATACGCAGTATTTT.

The V gene is TRBV2, the J gene TRBJ2-5; D is perhaps TRBD2 (5 bases). Germline V gives CDR1 SNHLY, CDR2 FYNNEI. This CDR3 spans 13 amino acids. Trimming removed 5 bases at V and 1 base at J, with 8 bases between. CDR3 sequence: CASSIGVQETQYF. The CDR3 DNA is TGTGCCAGCAGTATCGGGGTCCAAGAGACCCAGTACTTC.

The V gene is TRBV11-3, the J gene TRBJ2-1; tentative D call: TRBD2 (6 bases). Between the trimmed V and J ends, which lost 1 base and 10 bases, there was a span of 17 bases. The CDR3 is 15 residues long. Per the germline V gene, CDR1 is SGHNT and CDR2 is YENEEA. The CDR3 DNA is TGTGCCAGCAGCTTAGGGGCCGGGAGAGTCGAAGAGCAGTTCTTC. This sequence encodes CASSLGAGRVEEQFF.

The chain employs TRBV10-3 and TRBJ2-7; the D is unclear. Germline V gene sequence: CDR1 ENHRY, CDR2 SYGVKD. V lost 4 bases and J 2 bases, leaving 12 bases between the germline ends. CDR3 length equals 14 residues. CDR3 coding DNA: TGTGCCATCAGTGGGGTTCTACAGCCCTACGAGCAGTACTTC. Amino acids: CAISGVLQPYEQYF.

Here the CDR3 DNA reads TGTGCCAGCAGCTTACTCCGACAGATGAACACTGAAGCTTTCTTT. As protein: CASSLLRQMNTEAFF. This sequence joins TRBV7-3 and TRBJ1-1; D perhaps matches TRBD1 (5 bases). The V and J ends lost 2 bases and 0 bases respectively, with 10 bases between them. The CDR3 consists of 15 residues. Germline CDR1 SGHTA, CDR2 FQGTGA.

The chain couples TRBV6-6 to TRBJ2-7, with D tentatively TRBD2 (5 bases). CDR1 MNHNY and CDR2 SVGAGI come from the germline V gene (reference sequence). The CDR3 contains 14 residues. The V end lost 6 bases, the J end lost 3 bases, and 15 bases lay between the germline ends. The CDR3 DNA reads as TGTGCCAGCAGAACCTCGGGGTACGGCTACGAGCAGTACTTC. Its protein is CASRTSGYGYEQYF.

This clone was seen a single time. The chain combines TRBV6-1 with TRBJ2-7, with 7 bases aligning to TRBD1. V was clipped by 2 bases and J by 0 bases; unmatched bases: 7. The CDR3 loop spans 16 amino acids. Germline CDR1 reads MNHNS; CDR2 reads SASEGT. In DNA form, the CDR3 reads TGTGCCAGCAGTGAATTCTCCGGACAGGTCTCCTACGAGCAGTACTTC. This codes for CASSEFSGQVSYEQYF.

The chain joins TRBV7-2 to TRBJ2-3; 10 bases agree with TRBD2. CDR1 and CDR2 (germline): SGHTA, FQGNSA. Trimming at V came to 4 bases and at J to 5 bases, leaving 9 bases not matched to a gene. The CDR3 has 16 residues. CDR3 nucleotides: TGTGCCAGCAGCTCTTATACTAGCGGGGTAGGAGATACGCAGTATTTT. Its translation: CASSSYTSGVGDTQYF.

The chain uses TRBV5-1 and TRBJ1-5; a weak D match, TRBD1 (6 bases). From germline, CDR1 is SGHRS and CDR2 YFSETQ. This CDR3 has 15 residues. V gave up 5 bases and J gave up 4 bases, with 16 bases separating them. DNA of the CDR3: TGCGCCAGCAGTCCCACTGCAGGGGAAAATCAGCCCCAGCATTTT. Its protein is CASSPTAGENQPQHF.

The chain uses TRBV7-3 and TRBJ2-7, with TRBD2 matching over 14 bases. This CDR3 is 20 amino acids long. Germline-derived CDR1 and CDR2 are SGHTA and FQGTGA. Trimming took 1 base from V and 0 from J; bases not matched to a gene: 11. CDR3 sequence reads: CASSLNGGGLAGGPSYEQYF. The CDR3 DNA sequence: TGTGCCAGCAGCTTAAACGGGGGAGGACTAGCGGGAGGCCCCTCCTACGAGCAGTACTTC.

V is TRBV15 and J is TRBJ1-2; no firm D call. The CDR3 is 16 residues long. In germline, CDR1 is LNHNV, CDR2 YYDKDF (reference sequence). Trimming cost V 0 bases and J 2 bases, with 13 bases left between them. The CDR3 DNA sequence: TGTGCCACCAGCAGAGACAGGAATCCACGGAACTATGGCTACACCTTC. This gives the protein CATSRDRNPRNYGYTF. Full variable domain (rest looked up from reference TRBV15 and TRBJ1-2): DAMVIQNPRYQVTQFGKPVTLSCSQTLNHNVMYWYQQKSSQAPKLLFHYYDKDFNNEADTPDNFQSRRPNTSFCFLDIRSPGLGDTAMYLCATSRDRNPRNYGYTFGSGTRLTVV.

The chain joins TRBV18 to TRBJ1-3, with TRBD1 identical over 7 bases. The CDR3 extends over 18 amino acids. The V gene's germline CDR1 is KGHSH and CDR2 LQKENI. The J segment lost 0 bases and the V segment lost 1 base, leaving 9 bases of the junction unmatched. The CDR3 is CASSPLFMGQLSGNTIYF. In DNA, the CDR3 is TGTGCCAGCTCACCACTATTCATGGGACAGCTCTCTGGAAACACCATATATTTT. The entire variable domain, with the rest obtained from reference TRBV18 and TRBJ1-3, is as follows: NAGVMQNPRHLVRRRGQEARLRCSPMKGHSHVYWYRQLPEEGLKFMVYLQKENIIDESGMPKERFSAEFPKEGPSILRIQQVVRGDSAAYFCASSPLFMGQLSGNTIYFGEGSWLTVV.

The chain employs TRBV7-2 and TRBJ1-3, with 7 bases lining up with TRBD1. Losses at the gene ends were 1 base for V and 5 bases for J; bases not matched to a gene: 2. Germline CDR1 SGHTA, CDR2 FQGNSA. The CDR3 consists of 14 residues. Written as DNA, the CDR3 is TGTGCCAGCAGCTTAGAAGGGGGCAGAAACACCATATATTTT. Protein sequence: CASSLEGGRNTIYF. The entire variable domain, with the rest obtained from reference TRBV7-2 and TRBJ1-3, is as follows: GAGVSQSPSNKVTEKGKDVELRCDPISGHTALYWYRQSLGQGLEFLIYFQGNSAPDKSGLPSDRFSAERTGGSVSTLTIQRTQQEDSAVYLCASSLEGGRNTIYFGEGSWLTVV.